The TCR beta chain described here comes from a study of T cells in Graves' hyperthyroidism and ophthalmopathy. Germline lookup yields CDR1 ENHRY and CDR2 SYGVKD. The CDR3 runs to 16 residues. With 2 bases removed from V and 0 bases from J, the gap between germline ends came to 11 bases. Patients were excluded for uncontrolled infection, other autoimmune disease, pregnancy or lactation. Fresh peripheral blood, 9.5 to 10 ml of it, supplied the PBMCs. The CDR3 regions of TCR beta were amplified from RNA transcripts. With the HTBI primer set, the TCR CDR3 went through a first round of RT-PCR. TCRdb re-analysed the multiplex PCR reads in MiXCR, keeping a single row per CDR3 protein. The sample has roughly 720,000 distinct CDR3 sequences, 17% seen once.

The sequence derives from a man in his fifties or sixties with Graves' hyperthyroidism. The sequenced sample was blood. V and J are TRBV10-3 and TRBJ1-5; D is perhaps TRBD1 (5 bases). CDR3 sequence: CAISEVGGNSNQPQHF. The CDR3 DNA sequence: TGTGCCATCAGTGAGGTCGGGGGGAATAGCAATCAGCCCCAGCATTTT.